The 16 T cell receptor beta chains presented below share a single source sample, sequenced in a study of blood T cell repertoires in COVID-19. The protocol was immunoSEQ multiplex PCR, while the TCRdb copy is restricted to in-frame clones and leaves out a portion. The sample holds 200,000 or so clones, 90% to 95% seen once. Sequencing input: peripheral blood. These receptors came from a man between 60 and 70 years old with COVID-19, enrolled during active disease.

The chain uses TRBV4-1 and TRBJ2-2; maybe TRBD2 (7 bases). The CDR3 spans 19 residues. The V gene lost 0 bases and the J gene lost 3 bases, with 20 bases spanning the gap. CDR1 MGHRA and CDR2 YSYEKL come from the germline V gene. The CDR3 protein is CASSQDGRLGGQDTGELFF. The DNA of the CDR3 is TGCGCCAGCAGCCAAGATGGGCGATTGGGGGGGCAGGACACCGGGGAGCTGTTTTTT.

This CDR3 reads CASSSQMNTEAFF. For the CDR3, the DNA is TGCGCCAGCAGTTCCCAAATGAACACTGAAGCTTTCTTT. This chain uses TRBV5-1 with TRBJ1-1, with unresolved D. Germline V gene data show CDR1 as SGHRS and CDR2 as YFSETQ. Trimming pared 5 bases from V and 0 bases from J, leaving 8 bases between. This CDR3 contains 13 residues. The variable domain in full, with the rest retrieved from reference TRBV5-1 and TRBJ1-1, is KAGVTQTPRYLIKTRGQQVTLSCSPISGHRSVSWYQQTPGQGLQFLFEYFSETQRNKGNFPGRFSGRQFSNSRSEMNVSTLELGDSALYLCASSSQMNTEAFFGQGTRLTVV.

CDR3 in DNA: TGTGCCACCAGCAGAGATCTTGGAGATGAGCAGTTCTTC. Translating gives CATSRDLGDEQFF. This rearrangement joins TRBV15 to TRBJ2-1; unclear D gene. CDR3 length equals 13 residues. CDR1 and CDR2 from the germline V gene are LNHNV and YYDKDF (reference sequence). The V gene lost 0 bases and the J gene lost 8 bases, with 8 bases spanning the gap.

In regard to this clone: Within the sample, other DNA sequences also encode this same CDR3. This sequence joins TRBV7-9 and TRBJ1-2; tentatively, D is TRBD1 (5 bases). The germline CDR1 and CDR2 sequences are SEHNR and FQNEAQ (reference sequence). This CDR3 has 12 amino acids. The V and J ends lost 5 bases and 4 bases respectively, with 8 bases between them. The DNA of the CDR3 is TGTGCCAGCAGCCTAGACAGCTATGGCTACACCTTC. This encodes CASSLDSYGYTF.

Comment on this clone: Its ends do not fully match the called genes, so a read error is possible. V and J are TRBV20-1 and TRBJ2-1, with 10 nucleotides matching TRBD2. The CDR3 has 11 amino acids. CDR1 DFQATT and CDR2 SNEGSKA come from the germline V gene (reference sequence). CDR3 amino acids: CSAGLAGEELF. The CDR3 DNA reads TGCAGTGCGGGTCTAGCGGGAGAGGAGCTCTTC.

In DNA form, the CDR3 reads TGTGCCAGCAGCTTAACTGGGACAGGGGGAGCCGAGCAGTACTTC. As protein: CASSLTGTGGAEQYF. This chain joins TRBV7-9 and TRBJ2-7; 11 nucleotides match TRBD1. The CDR3 runs 15 residues. Germline CDR1 reads SEHNR; CDR2 reads FQNEAQ (reference sequence). With V trimmed by 2 bases and J by 6 bases, 6 bases remained unmatched.

The chain is built from TRBV4-3 and TRBJ2-1; TRBD1 is a possible D gene (6 bases). Germline V lookup: CDR1 LGHNA, CDR2 YSLEER. The CDR3 extends over 17 amino acids. Deletions cut 1 base from V and 0 bases from J, with 13 bases between. CDR3 residues: CASSQAGRGPSYNEQFF. CDR3 in DNA: TGCGCCAGCAGCCAAGCGGGCAGGGGTCCCTCCTACAATGAGCAGTTCTTC.

The V call is TRBV24-1, the J call TRBJ2-1; D is possibly TRBD1 (6 bases). The CDR3 runs 14 residues. Germline V CDR1 and CDR2: KGHDR, SFDVKD. V lost 4 bases and J lost 4, with 10 bases in between. DNA for the CDR3: TGTGCCACCAGTGAGTCACAGGGTTACAATGAGCAGTTCTTC. It is translated as CATSESQGYNEQFF.

J is TRBJ1-2 and V is TRBV10-2, with D possibly matching TRBD1 (6 bases). V lost 5 bases and J lost 4, with 11 bases in between. CDR3 size: 13 residues. Germline V gives CDR1 WSHSY, CDR2 SAAADI. The CDR3 coding sequence is TGCGCCAGCAGTTCCCAGGGGATCTATGGCTACACCTTC. Residues: CASSSQGIYGYTF.

The chain is built from TRBV7-9 and TRBJ2-4, with a tentative D call TRBD2 (6 bases). This CDR3 region has 16 residues. From germline, CDR1 is SEHNR and CDR2 FQNEAQ (reference sequence). V was clipped by 4 bases and J by 3 bases, with 16 bases between them. DNA for the CDR3: TGTGCCAGCAGCTCGGGGACGGGAGAGGGCAAAAACATTCAGTACTTC. Translated, it gives CASSSGTGEGKNIQYF.

The rearrangement joins TRBV19 to TRBJ2-2; the match to TRBD1 covers 12 bases. The germline V gene has CDR1 LNHDA and CDR2 SQIVND (reference sequence). The CDR3 runs to 20 residues. V lost 5 bases, J lost 5 bases, and 18 bases stayed unmatched. CDR3 residues: CASSLRPGTGGLSETGELFF. CDR3 DNA: TGTGCCAGTAGTCTTCGACCCGGGACAGGGGGCTTGTCGGAAACCGGGGAGCTGTTTTTT.

The gene calls are TRBV30 and TRBJ1-5; D ambiguous. Germline CDR1 and CDR2: GTSNPN and SVGIG (reference sequence). The CDR3 length is 14 residues. Trimming left V 4 bases short and J 7 bases short, with 17 bases between. The CDR3: CAWTNARGVQPQHF. As DNA, the CDR3 is TGTGCCTGGACAAATGCCCGGGGTGTCCAGCCCCAGCATTTT.

The chain has TRBV11-3 and TRBJ2-2; TRBD1 matches 8 bases. V was clipped by 4 bases and J by 4 bases; unmatched bases: 2. In germline, CDR1 is SGHNT, CDR2 YENEEA. The CDR3 contains 14 residues. This CDR3 reads CASSSTGGTGELFF. As DNA, the CDR3 is TGTGCCAGCAGCTCCACAGGGGGCACCGGGGAGCTGTTTTTT.

The V gene is TRBV7-9, the J gene TRBJ2-1; no reliable D call. The CDR3 covers 15 residues. Trimming took 3 bases from V and 0 from J, leaving 9 bases between them. The germline gives CDR1 SEHNR, CDR2 FQNEAQ (reference sequence). CDR3 nucleotides: TGTGCCAGCAGCTTGACTCCTAGCTCCTACAATGAGCAGTTCTTC. Translated, it gives CASSLTPSSYNEQFF.

This sequence joins TRBV28 and TRBJ1-5, with 9 bases aligning to TRBD1. CDR1 and CDR2 from the germline V gene are MDHEN and SYDVKM. V lost 5 bases, J lost 6 bases, and 5 bases stayed unmatched. CDR3 length: 14 residues. The CDR3 sequence is CASSPGQGIQPQHF. CDR3 in DNA: TGTGCCAGCAGTCCGGGACAGGGAATTCAGCCCCAGCATTTT.

This clone was recorded once. The V and J genes are TRBV3-1 (or the pseudogene TRBV3-2) and TRBJ2-3, with no clear D. Between the trimmed V and J ends, which lost 2 bases and 1 base, there was a span of 10 bases. CDR3 length: 15 residues. Germline V CDR1 and CDR2: LGHDT, YNNKEL (reference sequence). The CDR3: CASSQFSPGTDTQYF. The CDR3 DNA is TGTGCCAGCAGCCAATTCTCGCCAGGCACAGATACGCAGTATTTT.